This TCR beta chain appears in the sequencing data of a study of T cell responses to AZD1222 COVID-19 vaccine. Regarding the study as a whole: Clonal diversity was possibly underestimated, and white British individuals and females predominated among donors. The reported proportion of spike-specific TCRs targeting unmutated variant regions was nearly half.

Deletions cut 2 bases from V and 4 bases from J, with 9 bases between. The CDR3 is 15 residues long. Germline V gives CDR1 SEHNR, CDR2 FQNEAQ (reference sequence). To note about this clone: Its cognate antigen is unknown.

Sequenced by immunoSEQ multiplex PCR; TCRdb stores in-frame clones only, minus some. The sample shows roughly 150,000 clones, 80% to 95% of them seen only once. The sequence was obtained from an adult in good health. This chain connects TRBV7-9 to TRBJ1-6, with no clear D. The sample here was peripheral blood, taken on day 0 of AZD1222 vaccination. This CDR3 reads CASSLLGGYNSPLHF. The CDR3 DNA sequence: TGTGCCAGCAGCTTATTAGGCGGGTATAATTCACCCCTCCACTTT.